Listed here are 27 T cell receptor beta chains from one sample, sequenced in a study of OX40 agonist ivuxolimab in advanced cancers. TCRdb's table, derived via immunoSEQ multiplex PCR, lists solely in-frame clones and lacks some. Among approximately 82,000 clones listed, more than 70% were seen once. The sequencing used CD4+ or CD8+ T cells sorted from blood, collected in a trial of the OX40 agonist ivuxolimab. These receptors all come from an adult with an advanced solid tumor such as melanoma, head and neck, liver or kidney cancer.

This chain connects TRBV6-5 to TRBJ1-1; D remains ambiguous. Germline V gene sequence: CDR1 MNHEY, CDR2 SVGAGI. The CDR3 sequence is 13 residues long. V dropped 7 bases and J dropped 4 bases, with 13 bases sitting between them. The CDR3 spells CASTPSWGTEAFF. Here the CDR3 DNA reads TGTGCCAGCACCCCCTCTTGGGGCACTGAAGCTTTCTTT.

This clone was observed once. The gene calls are TRBV4-1 and TRBJ2-3; D possibly corresponds to TRBD2 (6 bases). CDR1 is MGHRA and CDR2 is YSYEKL in the germline V gene. The CDR3 runs to 15 residues. Trimming stripped 6 bases from V and 3 bases from J, with 16 bases between. CDR3 residues: CASSYKVGGTDTQYF. For the CDR3, the DNA is TGCGCCAGCAGTTATAAAGTGGGGGGAACAGATACGCAGTATTTT.

This clone was seen just once. The genes are TRBV19 and TRBJ2-5, with 13 bases aligning to TRBD2. CDR3 length: 17 residues. Germline values: CDR1 LNHDA, CDR2 SQIVND (reference sequence). Trimming took 5 bases from V and 8 from J; bases not matched to a gene: 14. This CDR3 is CASSPRVGTSGTETQYF. The CDR3 DNA reads as TGTGCCAGTAGTCCCCGAGTCGGGACTAGCGGGACGGAAACCCAGTACTTC.

V is TRBV20-1 and J is TRBJ1-2; D unclear. Germline V gene lookup returns CDR1 DFQATT and CDR2 SNEGSKA (reference sequence). This CDR3 is 11 amino acids long. Between the trimmed V and J ends, which lost 5 bases and 8 bases, there was a span of 12 bases. Here the CDR3 DNA reads TGCAGTGCTCGACGGTCGGAGGGCTACACCTTC. Protein sequence: CSARRSEGYTF.

The rearrangement joins TRBV6-1 to TRBJ2-1, with D perhaps matching TRBD1 (6 bases). The CDR3 runs 14 residues. Germline lookup yields CDR1 MNHNS and CDR2 SASEGT. Trimming removed 2 bases from V and 9 bases from J, with 14 bases in between. Here the CDR3 reads CASSEFRTDTEQFF. CDR3 in DNA: TGTGCCAGCAGTGAATTTAGGACAGACACTGAGCAGTTCTTC.

This sequence joins TRBV5-4 and TRBJ1-2; tentatively, D is TRBD1 (5 bases). The CDR3 runs 14 residues. Germline assignment: CDR1 SGHNT and CDR2 YYREEE (reference sequence). Trimming shortened V by 1 base and J by 4 bases, and 11 bases separated the two germline ends. The CDR3, as DNA: TGTGCCAGCAGCTTGACAGGACCATTCTATGGCTACACCTTC. It codes for CASSLTGPFYGYTF.

The gene calls are TRBV7-2 and TRBJ1-5; the D gene is possibly TRBD1 (6 bases). The CDR3 totals 13 residues. Trimming shortened V by 3 bases and J by 4 bases, and 7 bases separated the two germline ends. CDR1 SGHTA and CDR2 FQGNSA come from the germline V gene. The CDR3 loop is CASSFQGNQPQHF. The CDR3 DNA sequence: TGTGCCAGCAGCTTTCAGGGGAATCAGCCCCAGCATTTT.

The V gene is TRBV5-1, the J gene TRBJ2-5; D uncertain. CDR1 SGHRS and CDR2 YFSETQ come from the germline V gene. Trimming pared 2 bases from V and 1 base from J, leaving 9 bases between. The CDR3 totals 14 residues. CDR3 DNA sequence: TGCGCCAGCAGCTTTGCAGGATCCCAAGAGACCCAGTACTTC. Amino acid sequence: CASSFAGSQETQYF.

This clone was seen only a few times. The genes are TRBV2 and TRBJ1-2; no definite D call. The CDR3 runs to 16 residues. V gave up 2 bases and J gave up 0 bases, with 13 bases separating them. The germline gives CDR1 SNHLY, CDR2 FYNNEI. The CDR3 nucleotides are TGTGCCAGCAGTGAACGTCTGGCACCTGCTAACTATGGCTACACCTTC. Translation: CASSERLAPANYGYTF. The full variable domain, rest sourced from reference TRBV2 and TRBJ1-2, is EPEVTQTPSHQVTQMGQEVILRCVPISNHLYFYWYRQILGQKVEFLVSFYNNEISEKSEIFDDQFSVERPDGSNFTLKIRSTKLEDSAMYFCASSERLAPANYGYTFGSGTRLTVV.

This clone was found once. V and J are TRBV6-1 and TRBJ2-1, with D maybe TRBD2 (7 bases). V lost 5 bases to trimming and J lost 7 bases, with 18 bases between them. CDR1 and CDR2 (germline): MNHNS, SASEGT. This CDR3 spans 15 amino acids. CDR3 sequence: CASSPGRGGKNEQFF. The CDR3 DNA is TGTGCCAGCAGTCCTGGGAGGGGGGGTAAAAATGAGCAGTTCTTC.

The chain employs TRBV7-2 and TRBJ2-3; D might be TRBD1 (5 bases). Germline V gene sequence: CDR1 SGHTA, CDR2 FQGNSA. CDR3 length: 13 amino acids. Trimming shortened V by 3 bases and J by 7 bases, and 11 bases separated the two germline ends. This CDR3 is CASSLGLLYTQYF. The CDR3 DNA reads TGTGCCAGCAGCTTGGGGCTCCTTTATACGCAGTATTTT.

The chain carries TRBV9 and TRBJ2-3, with unresolved D. Germline loops: CDR1 SGDLS, CDR2 YYNGEE. This CDR3 is built from 11 residues. Trimming removed 4 bases at V and 11 bases at J, with 11 bases between. The CDR3 loop reads CASSLSKMQYF. For the CDR3, the DNA is TGTGCCAGCAGCCTTTCTAAAATGCAGTATTTT.

The chain links TRBV11-2 to TRBJ2-1, with TRBD1 identical over 9 bases. There are 15 residues in the CDR3. J gave up 1 base and V 5 bases, and 3 bases lay outside the gene matches. Per germline, CDR1 SGHAT and CDR2 FQNNGV. The CDR3 nucleotides read TGTGCCAGCAGCCGGACAGGGGAGTCCTACAATGAGCAGTTCTTC. Translation: CASSRTGESYNEQFF.

This clone has just a few counts. The chain employs TRBV5-1 and TRBJ2-1; 13 positions agree with TRBD2. V was clipped by 2 bases and J by 3 bases; unmatched bases: 5. Per the germline V gene, CDR1 is SGHRS and CDR2 is YFSETQ. This CDR3 comprises 17 residues. CDR3 nucleotide sequence: TGCGCCAGCAGCTTCTTAGGACTAGCGGGGGTCTACAATGAGCAGTTCTTC. This translates into CASSFLGLAGVYNEQFF.

The genes are TRBV5-1 and TRBJ1-2; 8 bases match TRBD1. The germline gives CDR1 SGHRS, CDR2 YFSETQ. The CDR3 sequence is 14 residues long. The V and J ends lost 3 bases and 5 bases, in that order; junction bases with no gene match: 6. The CDR3 DNA is TGCGCCAGCAGCTCACCGGACAGGGAATATGGCTACACCTTC. Translation gives CASSSPDREYGYTF. The entire variable domain, with the rest obtained from reference TRBV5-1 and TRBJ1-2, is as follows: KAGVTQTPRYLIKTRGQQVTLSCSPISGHRSVSWYQQTPGQGLQFLFEYFSETQRNKGNFPGRFSGRQFSNSRSEMNVSTLELGDSALYLCASSSPDREYGYTFGSGTRLTVV.

The gene calls are TRBV6-5 and TRBJ2-7, with unresolved D. CDR1 is MNHEY, CDR2 SVGAGI, per germline. The CDR3 has 12 amino acids. Trimming stripped 4 bases from V and 3 bases from J, with 7 bases between. CDR3 residues: CASSSGYYEQYF. CDR3 nucleotide sequence: TGTGCCAGCAGTTCTGGGTACTACGAGCAGTACTTC.

The rearrangement links TRBV6-5 to TRBJ1-2; no firm D call. This CDR3 is built from 11 residues. V lost 4 bases, J lost 8 bases, and 8 bases lay in between. Germline V gives CDR1 MNHEY, CDR2 SVGAGI. In nucleotides, the CDR3 is TGTGCCAGCAGTTTTAATCGGGGCTACACCTTC. Translating it yields CASSFNRGYTF.

The chain couples TRBV28 to TRBJ1-2; D uncertain. The CDR3 covers 14 residues. The V end lost 1 base, the J end lost 1 base, and 7 bases lay between the germline ends. The germline CDR1 and CDR2 sequences are MDHEN and SYDVKM. This CDR3 is CASSLSQFNYGYTF. The CDR3 nucleotides are TGTGCCAGCAGTTTATCCCAGTTTAACTATGGCTACACCTTC.

V is TRBV10-3 and J is TRBJ2-7; tentatively, D is TRBD1 or TRBD2 (7 bases each). The CDR3 totals 15 residues. V gave up 4 bases and J gave up 5 bases, with 18 bases separating them. Germline CDR1 and CDR2: ENHRY and SYGVKD. In DNA, the CDR3 is TGTGCCATCAGTGGACAGGGAAGTCGGGAGGACGAGCAGTACTTC. Amino acids: CAISGQGSREDEQYF.

In regard to this clone: The sample contains more than one DNA sequence encoding this CDR3. The CDR3, as DNA: TGTGCCAGCAGTGAAGGCGGGACGGACGTCTACGAGCAGTACTTC. Protein sequence: CASSEGGTDVYEQYF. V gene TRBV6-1 combines with J gene TRBJ2-7, with D perhaps matching TRBD2 (6 bases). This CDR3 has 15 residues. Germline CDR1 and CDR2: MNHNS and SASEGT. V lost 1 base, J lost 3 bases, and 13 bases lay in between.

The gene calls are TRBV5-4 and TRBJ2-1; the match to TRBD2 covers 7 bases. CDR1 SGHNT and CDR2 YYREEE come from the germline V gene (reference sequence). Losses at the gene ends were 0 bases for V and 7 bases for J; bases not matched to a gene: 7. This CDR3 has 15 amino acids. As DNA, the CDR3 is TGTGCCAGCAGCTTGGCCGGGGGGAGGCTAAATGAGCAGTTCTTC. Translated, it gives CASSLAGGRLNEQFF.

V usage is TRBV10-3 and J usage is TRBJ2-1; D ambiguous. Germline assignment: CDR1 ENHRY and CDR2 SYGVKD. There are 14 residues in the CDR3. V was cut by 5 bases and J by 3 bases, with 11 bases left in between. CDR3 protein: CAISFSDIYNEQFF. The CDR3 nucleotides read TGTGCCATCAGTTTCAGCGATATCTACAATGAGCAGTTCTTC.

There are a few counts of this clone. The chain links TRBV5-1 to TRBJ2-2; D may be TRBD1 (5 bases). V dropped 0 bases and J dropped 0 bases, with 9 bases sitting between them. Germline V gene sequence: CDR1 SGHRS, CDR2 YFSETQ. The CDR3 contains 16 residues. The CDR3 DNA follows: TGCGCCAGCAGCTTGGCCACAGGAACGAACACCGGGGAGCTGTTTTTT. As protein: CASSLATGTNTGELFF.

The chain has TRBV19 and TRBJ2-1; weak D call: TRBD2 (5 bases). The CDR3 loop spans 13 amino acids. Trimming pared 1 base from V and 9 bases from J, leaving 10 bases between. Germline CDR1 reads LNHDA; CDR2 reads SQIVND (reference sequence). The chain's CDR3 is CASSIGGPSEQFF. CDR3 coding DNA: TGTGCCAGTAGTATAGGAGGGCCTTCTGAGCAGTTCTTC.

The chain employs TRBV10-1 and TRBJ2-5; TRBD1 agrees at 10 bases. Germline lookup yields CDR1 WNHNN and CDR2 SYGVQD (reference sequence). The V and J ends lost 6 bases and 2 bases, in that order; junction bases with no gene match: 9. This CDR3 has 16 amino acids. CDR3 bases: TGCGCCAGCAGCCCTGGACAGGGGGATAGGCAAGAGACCCAGTACTTC. Translating gives CASSPGQGDRQETQYF.

The chain combines TRBV25-1 with TRBJ2-5; D gene uncertain. Looked up from germline, CDR1 is MGHDK and CDR2 is SYGVNS. The CDR3 covers 12 residues. Trimming took 7 bases from V and 2 from J, leaving 8 bases between them. In nucleotides, the CDR3 is TGTGCCAGCAATTCTGCACAAGAGACCCAGTACTTC. Translating gives CASNSAQETQYF. The full variable domain, completed using reference TRBV25-1 and TRBJ2-5, is EADIYQTPRYLVIGTGKKITLECSQTMGHDKMYWYQQDPGMELHLIHYSYGVNSTEKGDLSSESTVSRIRTEHFPLTLESARPSHTSQYLCASNSAQETQYFGPGTRLLVL.

The chain couples TRBV6-5 to TRBJ1-2; a weak D match, TRBD1 (6 bases). The V gene's germline CDR1 is MNHEY and CDR2 SVGAGI. V shed 6 bases and J shed 1 base, with 12 bases lying between them. The CDR3 runs to 14 residues. In nucleotides, the CDR3 is TGTGCCAGCAGGTCCGGGACAAATAACTATGGCTACACCTTC. Protein product: CASRSGTNNYGYTF.